This T cell receptor beta chain was sequenced in a study of T cells in Graves' hyperthyroidism and ophthalmopathy. TCR beta CDR3 regions were amplified from RNA transcripts. The TCR CDR3 first-round RT-PCR relied on the HTBI primer set. TCRdb fed the multiplex PCR reads into MiXCR, producing one record per CDR3 protein. The top ten clones hold around a third of a sample with 700,000 to 950,000 distinct CDR3 sequences, approximately 40% of them seen once. This clonotype was found many times. Recently diagnosed hyperthyroidism of less than 2 months' duration affected patients aged 18 to 65. The receptor was isolated from a woman in her thirties or forties with Graves' hyperthyroidism. The sequencing sample was made of blood.

CDR3 sequence: CASNPSGGNEQYF. CDR3 coding DNA: TGTGCCAGCAACCCTAGCGGGGGGAACGAGCAGTACTTC. The rearrangement joins TRBV9 to TRBJ2-7; 11 bases agree with TRBD2. Trimming cost V 6 bases and J 5 bases; bases outside gene matches: 4. Germline lookup yields CDR1 SGDLS and CDR2 YYNGEE. The CDR3 loop spans 13 amino acids.